The rows below give T cell receptor beta chains drawn from one sample of a study of Graves' ophthalmopathy and Graves' hyperthyroidism. TCRdb passed the multiplex PCR reads through MiXCR, listing each CDR3 protein once. The data contain 500,000 to 700,000 distinct CDR3 sequences, 35% to 40% of them singletons. Sequencing was done on a sample of peripheral blood or thyroid tissue (not recorded which). These receptors were collected from an adult man with Graves' hyperthyroidism. CDR3s include the opening cysteine and the closing phenylalanine or tryptophan. The order of the fields is V gene, D gene, J gene, clone size, CDR3 protein, CDR3 DNA. A D gene is named only where the DNA matches it firmly. Size values are once, few and many counts, or a class for expanded clones, and some rows have none.

v_call: TRBV6-6; d_call: TRBD1; j_call: TRBJ1-1; clone_size: .; cdr3_aa: CASRGTETGGNTEAFF; cdr3_nt: TGTGCCAGCAGAGGGACAGAGACAGGGGGGAACACTGAAGCTTTCTTT
v_call: TRBV7-9; d_call: .; j_call: TRBJ2-7; clone_size: many; cdr3_aa: CASSLARTTYEQYF; cdr3_nt: TGTGCCAGCAGCTTGGCTAGGACAACCTACGAGCAGTACTTC
v_call: TRBV24-1; d_call: .; j_call: TRBJ2-1; clone_size: .; cdr3_aa: CATSDGFNNEQFF; cdr3_nt: TGTGCCACCAGTGATGGGTTCAACAATGAGCAGTTCTTC
v_call: TRBV2; d_call: .; j_call: TRBJ1-1; clone_size: few; cdr3_aa: CALERAEEAFF; cdr3_nt: TGTGCCTTAGAGCGGGCCGAAGAAGCTTTCTTT
v_call: TRBV29-1; d_call: .; j_call: TRBJ1-1; clone_size: few; cdr3_aa: CSVEGEAFF; cdr3_nt: TGCAGCGTTGAGGGGGAAGCTTTCTTT
v_call: TRBV20-1; d_call: .; j_call: TRBJ2-6; clone_size: .; cdr3_aa: CSARDTGANVLTF; cdr3_nt: TGCAGTGCTAGAGATACTGGGGCCAACGTCCTGACTTTC
v_call: TRBV7-8; d_call: .; j_call: TRBJ1-6; clone_size: .; cdr3_aa: CASRTFAGLANSPLHF; cdr3_nt: TGTGCCAGCAGGACCTTCGCGGGACTCGCGAATTCACCCCTCCACTTT
v_call: TRBV5-1; d_call: .; j_call: TRBJ2-5; clone_size: many; cdr3_aa: CASNQGQIQETQYF; cdr3_nt: TGCGCCAGCAACCAGGGACAAATCCAAGAGACCCAGTACTTC
v_call: TRBV7-2; d_call: .; j_call: TRBJ2-2; clone_size: few; cdr3_aa: CASRFIAGELFF; cdr3_nt: TGTGCCAGCAGGTTTATAGCCGGGGAGCTGTTTTTT
v_call: TRBV7-3; d_call: .; j_call: TRBJ1-2; clone_size: many; cdr3_aa: CASSLIRGDGSEPPSNYGYTF; cdr3_nt: TGTGCCAGCAGCTTAATCCGGGGGGATGGGAGTGAGCCGCCATCTAACTATGGCTACACCTTC
v_call: TRBV12-3/TRBV12-4; d_call: .; j_call: TRBJ1-1; clone_size: many; cdr3_aa: CASNPTRSGYPEAFF; cdr3_nt: TGTGCCAGCAATCCCACCAGATCAGGGTACCCTGAAGCTTTCTTT
v_call: TRBV7-3; d_call: TRBD2; j_call: TRBJ2-7; clone_size: .; cdr3_aa: CASSLDSGIYNEQYF; cdr3_nt: TGTGCCAGCAGCTTAGACAGCGGGATCTACAATGAGCAGTACTTC
v_call: TRBV7-9; d_call: .; j_call: TRBJ1-6; clone_size: many; cdr3_aa: CASSLVGGSDNSPLHF; cdr3_nt: TGTGCCAGCAGCCTGGTGGGGGGCTCAGATAATTCACCCCTCCACTTT
v_call: TRBV9; d_call: .; j_call: TRBJ1-2; clone_size: many; cdr3_aa: CASSVGAGAEGYTF; cdr3_nt: TGTGCCAGCAGCGTAGGGGCGGGGGCGGAAGGCTACACCTTC
v_call: TRBV7-2; d_call: .; j_call: TRBJ1-2; clone_size: .; cdr3_aa: CASSHNAGTGEGSYGYTF; cdr3_nt: TGTGCCAGCAGCCACAACGCTGGTACCGGGGAGGGATCCTATGGCTACACCTTC
v_call: TRBV29-1; d_call: .; j_call: TRBJ1-2; clone_size: .; cdr3_aa: CSVDEAHYGYTF; cdr3_nt: TGCAGCGTAGATGAGGCACACTATGGCTACACCTTC
v_call: TRBV24-1; d_call: .; j_call: TRBJ2-7; clone_size: .; cdr3_aa: CATSGDGGFEQYF; cdr3_nt: TGTGCCACCTCTGGGGACGGGGGTTTCGAGCAGTACTTC
v_call: TRBV6-5; d_call: TRBD2; j_call: TRBJ2-5; clone_size: few; cdr3_aa: CASSYSGVAGETQYF; cdr3_nt: TGTGCCAGCAGTTACTCAGGAGTAGCGGGAGAGACCCAGTACTTC
v_call: TRBV5-1; d_call: TRBD1; j_call: TRBJ1-6; clone_size: many; cdr3_aa: CASSQTGGAYNSPLHF; cdr3_nt: TGCGCCAGCAGCCAGACAGGGGGCGCTTATAATTCACCCCTCCACTTT
v_call: TRBV5-6; d_call: .; j_call: TRBJ1-5; clone_size: many; cdr3_aa: CASSNRNQPQHF; cdr3_nt: TGTGCCAGCAGCAACAGAAATCAGCCCCAGCATTTT
v_call: TRBV2; d_call: TRBD1; j_call: TRBJ2-7; clone_size: few; cdr3_aa: CAIPGQGRNEQYF; cdr3_nt: TGTGCCATTCCGGGACAGGGAAGGAACGAGCAGTACTTC
v_call: TRBV7-6; d_call: .; j_call: TRBJ2-5; clone_size: .; cdr3_aa: CASSTGGGNQPQYF; cdr3_nt: TGTGCCAGCAGCACGGGTGGGGGCAATCAGCCCCAGTACTTC
v_call: TRBV29-1; d_call: TRBD2; j_call: TRBJ2-7; clone_size: .; cdr3_aa: CSVEGGDGTYEQYF; cdr3_nt: TGCAGCGTTGAGGGAGGGGACGGAACCTACGAGCAGTACTTC
v_call: TRBV5-1; d_call: TRBD1; j_call: TRBJ2-1; clone_size: .; cdr3_aa: CASSLEGQGLYSTSNEQFF; cdr3_nt: TGCGCCAGCAGCTTGGAGGGACAGGGGCTGTACTCTACTAGCAATGAGCAGTTCTTC
v_call: TRBV7-9; d_call: TRBD1; j_call: TRBJ1-2; clone_size: once; cdr3_aa: CASSLAQGATGGYTF; cdr3_nt: TGTGCCAGCAGCTTAGCGCAGGGGGCAACGGGTGGCTACACCTTC
v_call: TRBV30; d_call: .; j_call: TRBJ1-2; clone_size: .; cdr3_aa: CAWRRDLTYGYTF; cdr3_nt: TGTGCCTGGCGCAGAGATTTAACCTATGGCTACACCTTC
v_call: TRBV7-3; d_call: TRBD2; j_call: TRBJ2-1; clone_size: .; cdr3_aa: CASSLAGTSNEQFF; cdr3_nt: TGTGCCAGCAGCTTAGCCGGGACTAGCAATGAGCAGTTCTTC
v_call: TRBV20-1; d_call: .; j_call: TRBJ1-5; clone_size: many; cdr3_aa: CSARWVGRDQPQHF; cdr3_nt: TGCAGTGCTAGATGGGTTGGCAGGGATCAGCCCCAGCATTTT
v_call: TRBV10-3; d_call: .; j_call: TRBJ1-1; clone_size: many; cdr3_aa: CAISEETLNTEAFF; cdr3_nt: TGTGCCATCAGTGAGGAGACACTGAACACTGAAGCTTTCTTT
v_call: TRBV12-3/TRBV12-4; d_call: .; j_call: TRBJ1-2; clone_size: many; cdr3_aa: CASTLGLGYTF; cdr3_nt: TGTGCCAGCACGTTGGGCCTAGGCTACACCTTC
v_call: TRBV10-3; d_call: .; j_call: TRBJ1-3; clone_size: .; cdr3_aa: CASSDRSNTIYF; cdr3_nt: TGTGCCAGCAGTGATAGGAGTAACACCATATATTTT
v_call: TRBV2; d_call: .; j_call: TRBJ2-7; clone_size: many; cdr3_aa: CASSEALLGWDKTYEQYF; cdr3_nt: TGTGCCAGCAGTGAAGCGCTTTTGGGATGGGACAAAACCTACGAGCAGTACTTC
v_call: TRBV24-1; d_call: .; j_call: TRBJ2-2; clone_size: many; cdr3_aa: CATSDFGLFTGELFF; cdr3_nt: TGTGCCACCAGTGATTTTGGACTGTTCACCGGGGAGCTGTTTTTT
v_call: TRBV19; d_call: TRBD1; j_call: TRBJ1-1; clone_size: many; cdr3_aa: CASTDRGPLNTEAFF; cdr3_nt: TGTGCCAGTACGGACAGGGGGCCGTTGAACACTGAAGCTTTCTTT
v_call: TRBV4-1; d_call: .; j_call: TRBJ1-4; clone_size: .; cdr3_aa: CASSQAPPLREKLFF; cdr3_nt: TGCGCCAGCAGCCAAGCTCCCCCACTGCGGGAAAAACTGTTTTTT
v_call: TRBV19; d_call: .; j_call: TRBJ2-1; clone_size: .; cdr3_aa: CASSKQDFRVMDEQFF; cdr3_nt: TGTGCCAGTAGTAAACAAGACTTCAGGGTCATGGATGAGCAGTTCTTC
v_call: TRBV7-9; d_call: .; j_call: TRBJ1-1; clone_size: many; cdr3_aa: CASSEDRQAFF; cdr3_nt: TGTGCCAGCAGCGAGGACAGACAAGCTTTCTTT
v_call: TRBV7-9; d_call: TRBD2; j_call: TRBJ2-1; clone_size: .; cdr3_aa: CASSFKIAGEDEQSF; cdr3_nt: TGTGCCAGCAGCTTTAAAATAGCGGGGGAGGATGAGCAGTCCTTC
v_call: TRBV10-3; d_call: TRBD2; j_call: TRBJ2-5; clone_size: few; cdr3_aa: CAIIPAGTSGRAAETQYF; cdr3_nt: TGTGCCATCATCCCCGCCGGGACTAGCGGGAGAGCGGCTGAGACCCAGTACTTC
v_call: TRBV27; d_call: .; j_call: TRBJ2-7; clone_size: .; cdr3_aa: CASSPRQDSYEQYF; cdr3_nt: TGTGCCAGCAGTCCTCGACAAGACTCCTACGAGCAGTACTTC
v_call: TRBV7-2; d_call: TRBD1; j_call: TRBJ1-1; clone_size: many; cdr3_aa: CASSLRPGQGFGLGTEAFF; cdr3_nt: TGTGCCAGCAGCCTCCGACCGGGACAGGGGTTCGGGTTAGGCACTGAAGCTTTCTTT
v_call: TRBV29-1; d_call: TRBD1; j_call: TRBJ1-2; clone_size: .; cdr3_aa: CSVGNRGDGYTF; cdr3_nt: TGCAGCGTCGGGAACAGGGGAGATGGCTACACCTTC
v_call: TRBV3-1; d_call: .; j_call: TRBJ2-7; clone_size: many; cdr3_aa: CASSPGTEAYEQYF; cdr3_nt: TGTGCCAGCAGTCCCGGGACGGAGGCCTACGAGCAGTACTTC
v_call: TRBV7-2; d_call: TRBD1; j_call: TRBJ1-6; clone_size: .; cdr3_aa: CAISDWTGSSYNSPLHF; cdr3_nt: TGTGCCATCAGCGACTGGACAGGGAGCTCCTATAACTCACCCCTCCACTTT
v_call: TRBV6-5; d_call: .; j_call: TRBJ2-7; clone_size: .; cdr3_aa: CASSYAGTASYEQYF; cdr3_nt: TGTGCCAGCAGTTACGCGGGGACTGCCTCCTACGAGCAGTACTTC
v_call: TRBV24-1; d_call: .; j_call: TRBJ1-2; clone_size: many; cdr3_aa: CATSDFTSDTSNYGYTF; cdr3_nt: TGTGCCACCAGTGATTTTACTTCAGACACTAGTAACTATGGCTACACCTTC
v_call: TRBV24-1; d_call: .; j_call: TRBJ2-1; clone_size: many; cdr3_aa: CATSDETRSVQFF; cdr3_nt: TGTGCCACCAGTGACGAGACTAGATCGGTGCAGTTCTTC
v_call: TRBV9; d_call: TRBD1; j_call: TRBJ1-5; clone_size: many; cdr3_aa: CASSVTGGVRCNQPQHF; cdr3_nt: TGTGCCAGCAGCGTAACAGGGGGCGTAAGATGCAATCAGCCCCAGCATTTT
v_call: TRBV5-6; d_call: .; j_call: TRBJ1-5; clone_size: many; cdr3_aa: CASSSTGAGQPQHF; cdr3_nt: TGTGCCAGCAGCTCCACAGGAGCGGGTCAGCCCCAGCATTTT
v_call: TRBV6-1; d_call: .; j_call: TRBJ1-1; clone_size: once; cdr3_aa: CASSEVGSGTEAFF; cdr3_nt: TGTGCCAGCAGTGAAGTAGGGAGCGGCACTGAAGCTTTCTTT